This T cell receptor beta chain was captured by sequencing in a study of OX40 agonist ivuxolimab in advanced cancers. The cohort excluded patients with autoimmune disease history or systemic immunosuppression. Baseline, cycle 4 day 1, and cycle 7 day 1 were the blood sampling points. This clone was counted once. The CDR3 totals 13 residues. Germline CDR1 is SGHRS and CDR2 is YFSETQ. Between the trimmed V and J ends, which lost 3 bases and 8 bases, there was a span of 12 bases. Sequenced by immunoSEQ multiplex PCR; TCRdb stores in-frame clones only, minus some. Of some 54,000 clones listed, 80% to 90% are singletons.

This TCR came from an adult with an advanced solid tumor such as melanoma, head and neck, liver or kidney cancer. The chain employs TRBV5-1 and TRBJ2-4; D gene uncertain. Specimen: CD4+ or CD8+ T cells sorted from blood, collected in a trial of the OX40 agonist ivuxolimab. In nucleotides, the CDR3 is TGCGCCAGCAGCTCCGACAATTCAGACATTCAGTACTTC. Encoded protein: CASSSDNSDIQYF.